The 4 T cell receptor beta chains in this list originate from one sample, sequenced in a study of blood T cell repertoires in COVID-19. The data were produced by immunoSEQ multiplex PCR, yet TCRdb's version contains in-frame clones alone and is incomplete. The sample shows 200,000 to 300,000 clones, approximately 90% of them seen only once. The sequenced sample consisted of peripheral blood. The receptors derive from a man aged 55 to 70 who had recovered from COVID-19.

The chain combines TRBV10-2 with TRBJ2-1, with D perhaps matching TRBD2 (6 bases). Germline V CDR1 and CDR2: WSHSY, SAAADI. Trimming stripped 8 bases from V and 4 bases from J, with 9 bases between. CDR3 length equals 12 residues. CDR3 sequence (DNA): TGCGCCAGCGGAGGGCCTTACAATGAGCAGTTCTTC. Translation: CASGGPYNEQFF.

The chain carries TRBV6-5 and TRBJ1-1; D might be TRBD1 (6 bases). CDR3 size: 14 residues. Trimming removed 6 bases at V and 4 bases at J, with 15 bases between. Germline lookup yields CDR1 MNHEY and CDR2 SVGAGI. The CDR3 DNA is TGTGCCAGCAGAGCTGCACGGGACATCACTGAAGCTTTCTTT. Translation: CASRAARDITEAFF.

CDR3 DNA sequence: TGCGCCAGCAGCTTCAGCGTTGGACAGGGGGCTGAAGCTTTCTTT. Its protein is CASSFSVGQGAEAFF. This chain uses TRBV5-1 with TRBJ1-1; 10 bases are shared with TRBD1. The V gene end was trimmed by 2 bases and the J gene end by 6 bases; junction bases not matched to a gene: 7. This CDR3 has 15 amino acids. The germline V gene encodes CDR1 SGHRS and CDR2 YFSETQ.

This rearrangement joins TRBV6-7 to TRBJ1-6; the D is unclear. Being an ORF, TRBV6-7 has a function that is uncertain. Trimming shortened V by 0 bases and J by 9 bases, and 12 bases separated the two germline ends. This CDR3 region has 15 residues. This CDR3 is CASSYSGSLTSPLHF. The DNA of the CDR3 is TGTGCCAGCAGTTACTCGGGGAGCCTAACTTCACCCCTCCACTTT.